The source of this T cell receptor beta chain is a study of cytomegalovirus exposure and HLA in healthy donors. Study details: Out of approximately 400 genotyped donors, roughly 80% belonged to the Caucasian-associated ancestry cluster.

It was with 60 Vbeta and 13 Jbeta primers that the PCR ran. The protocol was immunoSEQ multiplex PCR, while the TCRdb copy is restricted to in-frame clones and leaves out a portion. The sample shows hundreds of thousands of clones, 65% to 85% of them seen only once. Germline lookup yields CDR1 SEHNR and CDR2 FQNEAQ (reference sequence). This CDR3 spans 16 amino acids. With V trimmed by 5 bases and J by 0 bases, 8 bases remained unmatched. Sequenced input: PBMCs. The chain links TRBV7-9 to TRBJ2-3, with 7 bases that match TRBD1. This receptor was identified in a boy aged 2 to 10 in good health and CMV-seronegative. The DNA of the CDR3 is TGTGCCAGCAGCACCGGGACAGACGAGAGCACAGATACGCAGTATTTT. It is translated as CASSTGTDESTDTQYF.